Presented here are 17 T cell receptor beta chains from one specimen sequenced in a study of molecular identifiers for immune sequencing clone quantification. MiXCR, applied by TCRdb to the PCR reads, yields one record per CDR3 protein. The sample has hundreds of thousands of distinct CDR3 sequences; about 25% are singletons. Sequenced: naive CD8+ T cells from blood, with Jurkat cell RNA spiked in. The sample's subset: FACS-sorted CD8+CD4-CCR7+CD45RA+ naive T cells. Every receptor here comes from a human donor in good health. Some libraries in this study had Jurkat cell RNA spiked in.

Worth noting for this clonotype: A much larger clone differs by one base, so this may be a read error. The CDR3 ends on some other residue instead of the conserved phenylalanine or tryptophan, so this is likely a read error. V is TRBV28 and J is TRBJ2-7; D not certain. Germline loops: CDR1 MDHEN, CDR2 SYDVKM. The CDR3 covers 16 residues. V was trimmed by 3 bases and J by 0 bases, leaving 15 bases between them. This CDR3 is CASSFGEDSSSYEQYL. The DNA for the CDR3 is TGTGCCAGCAGTTTTGGTGAGGATTCGAGCTCCTACGAGCAGTACCTC.

Comments on this clonotype: A much larger clonotype is one base distant, so this may be a read error. The chain joins TRBV29-1 to TRBJ2-1; the D is unclear. The CDR3 is 11 residues long. The V gene's germline CDR1 is SQVTM and CDR2 ANQGSEA. CDR3 bases: TGCAGCGCAGGCCCCTTAGATGATCAGTTCTTC. Its translation: CSAGPLDDQFF.

About this clonotype itself: Given a much more abundant clone one base away, this may be a read error. J is TRBJ2-7 and V is TRBV7-9; D is possibly TRBD1 (6 bases). The CDR3 totals 14 residues. With 4 bases removed from V and 7 bases from J, the gap between germline ends came to 17 bases. Germline lookup yields CDR1 SEHNR and CDR2 FQNEAQ (reference sequence). CDR3 nucleotide sequence: TGTGCCAGCAGCTCACCGCCAGGGGTGGGTGAGCAGTACTTC. It translates to CASSSPPGVGEQYF.

The V and J genes are TRBV15 and TRBJ1-4; tentatively, D is TRBD1 (5 bases). The CDR3 length is 17 residues. Between the trimmed V and J ends, which lost 0 bases and 8 bases, there was a span of 19 bases. Germline CDR1 is LNHNV and CDR2 is YYDKDF (reference sequence). The CDR3 DNA sequence: TGTGCCACCAGCAGAGATGGGCAGACCTTAGGGGAAGAAAAACTGTTTTTT. It codes for CATSRDGQTLGEEKLFF.

The chain employs TRBV7-6 and TRBJ2-2; 9 bases fit TRBD2. The CDR3 has 14 residues. The V segment lost 5 bases and the J segment 8 bases; nucleotides outside the gene matches: 6. Germline V lookup: CDR1 SGHVS, CDR2 FNYEAQ. In nucleotides, the CDR3 is TGTGCCAGCAGCACAGGGACTAGCCCAGGGGAGCTGTTTTTT. It translates to CASSTGTSPGELFF.

The chain is built from TRBV4-2 and TRBJ2-7; 10 positions agree with TRBD2. J lost 6 bases, V lost 0 bases, and 5 bases had no gene match. CDR1 and CDR2 from the germline V gene are LGHNA and YNFKEQ. CDR3 length: 15 residues. This chain's CDR3 is CASSQEASGSLEQYF. The CDR3 nucleotides read TGTGCCAGCAGCCAAGAGGCTAGCGGGAGCCTCGAGCAGTACTTC.

The chain is built from TRBV19 and TRBJ2-2, with a possible D match to TRBD2 (6 bases). V was shortened by 3 bases and J by 0 bases, with 14 bases between the two germline ends. The length of the CDR3 is 17 residues. CDR1 is LNHDA and CDR2 is SQIVND in the germline V gene (reference sequence). The CDR3 nucleotides read TGTGCCAGTAGTATGGAGACTAGTTTCGCGAACACCGGGGAGCTGTTTTTT. Translated: CASSMETSFANTGELFF.

This clonotype was seen only once. This clone may be a read error of a much larger clone one base away. This rearrangement joins TRBV6-1 to TRBJ1-5; D is unclear. Trimming stripped 11 bases from V and 0 bases from J, with 14 bases between. Looked up from germline, CDR1 is MNHNS and CDR2 is SASEGT. This CDR3 region has 14 residues. The CDR3 loop reads CAGWTEYSNQPQHF. CDR3 in DNA: TGTGCCGGCTGGACCGAGTATAGCAATCAGCCCCAGCATTTT.

This clonotype was counted a few times. A read error may produce the germline difference seen at one junction end. The V call is TRBV4-3, the J call TRBJ2-1; D might be TRBD1 (6 bases). Germline CDR1 and CDR2: LGHNA and YSLEER. The CDR3 is made up of 15 amino acids. This chain's CDR3 is CASSQDRGAYNAQFF. The CDR3 DNA follows: TGCGCCAGCAGCCAAGACAGGGGTGCCTACAATGCGCAGTTCTTC.

The rearrangement links TRBV5-1 to TRBJ2-7; TRBD2 aligns across 11 bases. Germline assignment: CDR1 SGHRS and CDR2 YFSETQ. V lost 4 bases and J lost 3; bases outside the gene matches: 15. This CDR3 is 18 amino acids long. This CDR3 is CASSTYPPGTSGLYEQYF. The CDR3 nucleotides read TGCGCCAGCAGCACATACCCCCCCGGGACTAGCGGTCTCTACGAGCAGTACTTC.

Of note for this clonotype: Its ends do not fully match the called genes, so a read error is possible. J is TRBJ1-5 and V is TRBV9, with D hard to call. CDR3 length: 14 amino acids. Per germline, CDR1 SGDLS and CDR2 YYNGEE. CDR3 region: CASSADDYNQPQHF. The CDR3 DNA reads TGTGCCAGCAGCGCAGACGACTACAATCAGCCCCAACATTTT.

In this sample, this clonotype turned up once. This could be a read error, since a much larger clone is one nucleotide away. The chain is built from TRBV7-2 and TRBJ2-1, with 9 bases identical to TRBD2. Germline loops: CDR1 SGHTA, CDR2 FQGNSA. The CDR3 extends over 15 amino acids. The CDR3 reads CASSLALAGTNAQFF. DNA of the CDR3: TGTGCCAGCAGCTTAGCTCTAGCGGGAACCAATGCGCAGTTCTTC.

The chain links TRBV6-2 or TRBV6-3 to TRBJ2-1; tentatively, D is TRBD1 or TRBD2 (6 bases each). CDR3 length equals 17 residues. The V gene lost 0 bases and the J gene lost 7 bases, with 19 bases spanning the gap. Germline V gene lookup returns CDR1 MNHEY and CDR2 SVGEGT. The CDR3 nucleotides are TGTGCCAGCAGTTACTCGATCTCCGGGGGCCTGACTAATGAGCAGTTCTTC. Residues: CASSYSISGGLTNEQFF.

At least ten counts were recorded for this clonotype. The chain links TRBV2 to TRBJ1-3; no firm D call. Germline V gene data show CDR1 as SNHLY and CDR2 as FYNNEI. V dropped 0 bases and J dropped 0 bases, with 9 bases sitting between them. The CDR3 has 16 residues. DNA of the CDR3: TGTGCCAGCAGTGAAGCTAGCGGATTCTCTGGAAACACCATATATTTT. Its protein is CASSEASGFSGNTIYF.

As to this clonotype: At one end, the junction sequence differs from germline, possibly due to a read error. The V and J genes are TRBV28 and TRBJ2-7; maybe TRBD1 (6 bases). The length of the CDR3 is 16 residues. CDR1 MDHEN and CDR2 SYDVKM come from the germline V gene. Here the CDR3 reads CASSPTDRRVPYEQHF. The DNA for the CDR3 is TGTGCCAGCAGTCCAACTGACAGGCGAGTACCCTACGAGCAGCACTTC.

This clonotype occurred a few times. The chain employs TRBV10-1 and TRBJ2-1; a weak D match, TRBD2 (6 bases). This CDR3 spans 12 amino acids. The germline V gene has CDR1 WNHNN and CDR2 SYGVQD (reference sequence). Trimming took off 3 bases at V and 8 bases at J, with 8 bases between the two ends. The CDR3 DNA is TGCGCCAGCAGTGATATAGCGGATGAGCAGTTCTTC. Translating gives CASSDIADEQFF.

For this clonotype: One end of the junction is discordant with germline, which a read error may explain. This chain connects TRBV28 to TRBJ2-5; D is perhaps TRBD1 (7 bases). The CDR3 spans 14 residues. Germline V gene lookup returns CDR1 MDHEN and CDR2 SYDVKM. CDR3 region: CASSLGGGLETQCF. The CDR3 bases are TGTGCCAGCAGTTTAGGAGGGGGCTTAGAGACCCAGTGCTTC.